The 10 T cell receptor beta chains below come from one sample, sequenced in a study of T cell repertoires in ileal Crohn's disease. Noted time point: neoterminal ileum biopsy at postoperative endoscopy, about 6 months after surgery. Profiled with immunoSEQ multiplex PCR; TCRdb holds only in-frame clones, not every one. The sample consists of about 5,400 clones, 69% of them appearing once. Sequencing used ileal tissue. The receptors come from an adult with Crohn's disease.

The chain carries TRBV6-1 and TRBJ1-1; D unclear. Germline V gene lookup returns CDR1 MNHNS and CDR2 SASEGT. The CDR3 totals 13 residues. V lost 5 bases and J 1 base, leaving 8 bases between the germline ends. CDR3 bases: TGTGCCAGCAGTTCCAACAAGAACACTGAAGCTTTCTTT. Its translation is CASSSNKNTEAFF.

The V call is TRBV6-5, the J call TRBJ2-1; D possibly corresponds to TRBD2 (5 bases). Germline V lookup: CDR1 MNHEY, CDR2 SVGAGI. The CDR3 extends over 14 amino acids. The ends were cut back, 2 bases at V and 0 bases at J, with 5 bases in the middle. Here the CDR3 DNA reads TGTGCCAGCAGTTACGGGAGCTCCTACAATGAGCAGTTCTTC. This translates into CASSYGSSYNEQFF.

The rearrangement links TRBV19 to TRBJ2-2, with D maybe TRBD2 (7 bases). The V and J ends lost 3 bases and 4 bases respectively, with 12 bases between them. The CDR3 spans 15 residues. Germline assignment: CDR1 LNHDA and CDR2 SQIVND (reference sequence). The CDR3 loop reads CASSMGRGGTGELFF. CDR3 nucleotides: TGTGCCAGTAGTATGGGAAGGGGGGGCACCGGGGAGCTGTTTTTT.

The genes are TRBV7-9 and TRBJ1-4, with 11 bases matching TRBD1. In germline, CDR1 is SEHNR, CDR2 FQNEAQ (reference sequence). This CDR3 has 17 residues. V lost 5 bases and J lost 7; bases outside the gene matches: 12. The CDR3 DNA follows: TGTGCCAGCAGCCTCAAGGGACAGGGGGAGAAAGGTGAAAAACTGTTTTTT. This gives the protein CASSLKGQGEKGEKLFF.

CDR3 nucleotides: TGTGCCAGCAGTCTTACAGGGGGGTACGAGCAGTACGTC. Its protein product is CASSLTGGYEQYV. The chain has TRBV28 and TRBJ2-7, with 8 positions matching TRBD1. The V gene end was trimmed by 5 bases and the J gene end by 4 bases; junction bases not matched to a gene: 4. The CDR3 is 13 amino acids. Germline CDR1 is MDHEN and CDR2 is SYDVKM.

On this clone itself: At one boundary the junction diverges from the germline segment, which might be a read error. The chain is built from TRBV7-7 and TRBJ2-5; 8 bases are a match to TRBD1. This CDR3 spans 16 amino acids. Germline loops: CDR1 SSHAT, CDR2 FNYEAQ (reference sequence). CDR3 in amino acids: CASSLAATGVWETQYF. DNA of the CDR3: TGTGCTAGCAGCTTAGCGGCGACAGGGGTATGGGAGACCCAGTACTTC. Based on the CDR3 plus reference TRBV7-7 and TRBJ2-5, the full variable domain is GAGVSQSPRYKVTKRGQDVTLRCDPISSHATLYWYQQALGQGPEFLTYFNYEAQPDKSGLPSDRFSAERPEGSISTLTIQRTEQRDSAMYRCASSLAATGVWETQYFGPGTRLLVL.

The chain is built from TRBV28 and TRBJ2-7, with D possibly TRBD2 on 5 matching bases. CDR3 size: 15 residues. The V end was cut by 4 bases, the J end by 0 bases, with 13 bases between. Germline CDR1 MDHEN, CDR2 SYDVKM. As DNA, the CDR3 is TGTGCCAGCAGTTCCCCCGGGGTGGGCTCCTACGAGCAGTACGTC. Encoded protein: CASSSPGVGSYEQYV.

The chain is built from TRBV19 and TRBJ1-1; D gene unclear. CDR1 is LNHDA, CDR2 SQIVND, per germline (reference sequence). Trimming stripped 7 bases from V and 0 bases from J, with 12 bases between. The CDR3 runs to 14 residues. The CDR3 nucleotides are TGTGCCAGTACATTACCCGGGATGAACACTGAAGCTTTCTTT. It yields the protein CASTLPGMNTEAFF.

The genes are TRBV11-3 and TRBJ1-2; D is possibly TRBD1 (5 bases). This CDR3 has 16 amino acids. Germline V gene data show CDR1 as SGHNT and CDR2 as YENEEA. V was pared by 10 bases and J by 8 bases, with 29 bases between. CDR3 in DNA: TGTGCCAACACTATTACGGAGGGGCCACACGTTATAGGCTACACCTTC. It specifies CANTITEGPHVIGYTF.

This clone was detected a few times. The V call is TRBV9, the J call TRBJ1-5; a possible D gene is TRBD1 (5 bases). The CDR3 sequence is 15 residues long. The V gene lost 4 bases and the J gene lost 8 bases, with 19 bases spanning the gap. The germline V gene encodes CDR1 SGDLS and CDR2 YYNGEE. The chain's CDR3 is CASSPGGTRGKPQHF. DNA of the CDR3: TGTGCCAGCAGCCCCGGCGGGACCCGGGGAAAGCCCCAGCATTTT. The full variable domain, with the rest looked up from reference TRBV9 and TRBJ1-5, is DSGVTQTPKHLITATGQRVTLRCSPRSGDLSVYWYQQSLDQGLQFLIQYYNGEERAKGNILERFSAQQFPDLHSELNLSSLELGDSALYFCASSPGGTRGKPQHFGDGTRLSIL.